The text below deals with one TCR beta chain. What antigen it recognizes has not been identified. Base quality data are lacking; no much larger clone is found one base away. This record comes from a study of high-grade serous ovarian cancer treatment subgroups (dated by TCRdb to the early 2020s). In terms of the full investigation: A mean of 14,192 reads and 6,000 to 8,500 unique TCR beta rearrangements per sample was generated by sequencing. The study profiled TCR beta repertoires in high-grade serous ovarian cancer patients grouped by complete gross resection or neoadjuvant chemotherapy response under a laparoscopic triage algorithm. The 30-patient cohort included roughly 10 patients with no residual disease after primary surgery (R0), roughly 10 excellent NACT responders, and roughly 10 poor NACT responders. In total there were more than 75 samples, since every patient provided one primary tumor sample and two metastatic tumor samples. What the authors observed across the whole study: Tumors from the same patient had repertoire similarity ranging from 0.11 to 0.79, while tumors from different patients showed almost no similarity. TCR clonal relatedness correlated positively with neoantigen level and, by trend, with copy number variation and mutation load from whole-genome sequencing. The TCR repertoire analyses centered on CDR3, and CDR1 and CDR2 were not analyzed. Because bulk tumor TCR sequencing provided no spatial information, insight into HGSC tumor complexity and diversity was limited.

The 70 to 90 tumor samples underwent high-throughput TCR profiling with ImmunoSEQ. In the paper's pipeline: Repertoire diversity metrics included richness (unique productive sequences), clonality, evenness and relatedness; Bhattacharyya coefficient assessed similarity between samples. A sensitivity analysis excluded TCRs with fewer than two reads and gave consistent conclusions. What TCRdb holds here is the immuneACCESS table cut down to in-frame rearrangements. Part of the clones is not present; checked against another copy, under half of the missing clones reflect an unresolved V gene, and the others are unexplained. Clone size and the V and J calls come from that table; the DNA yielded D and trimming. The sample contains 6,000 to 8,000 clones, 65% to 85% of them found a single time. The ten largest account for roughly 10% of the sample. Collection of tumor samples took place before definitive surgery or chemotherapy. Genomic DNA was extracted by the MD Anderson Biospecimen Extraction Resource, and TCR sequencing was done by the MD Anderson Cancer Genomics Laboratory.

Including cysteine and phenylalanine, the CDR3 has 13 amino acids. The DNA shown is the 39-base CDR3, in frame from base 1. CDR1 and CDR2 were assigned from the germline V gene as SGHTA and FQGTGA. Trimming removed 1 base from V and 4 bases from J, leaving 7 bases between the germline ends. This chain is built from TRBV7-3 and TRBJ2-5; no D gene call is confident. The receptor was isolated from a human donor with high-grade serous ovarian cancer. Sequences were obtained from tumor tissue. The nucleotide sequence reads as follows: TGTGCCAGCAGCTTAAACCAACGAGAGACCCAGTACTTC. Its amino acids are CASSLNQRETQYF.